The 18 T cell receptor beta chains given below trace back to one sample, sequenced in a study of T-cell memory formation after mild COVID-19 (dated by TCRdb to the early 2020s). The library was built by means of 5' RACE. The reads were generated on an Illumina NovaSeq 6000. TCRdb ran its own pipeline on the public reads, namely fastp trimming at Q25 and MiXCR clone calling, and kept in-frame beta chains. For every CDR3 protein sequence, its rows merge into one entry that carries the most common genes and DNA. Recorded for this sample are 250,000 to 400,000 distinct CDR3 sequences; 14% of them occurred a single time. The top ten clones comprise around 20% of the sample. Specimen: PBMCs or a T cell subset sorted from them (not recorded which). These receptors originate from a man between 18 and 35 years old who had mild COVID-19 (a few samples of this study predate the infection). The sample titles of this study are shuffled in the database, so cell type and time point are left out; the donor was told from shared clones.

This clonotype was detected ten times or more. The J gene is TRBJ2-1, the V gene TRBV5-1; no clear D gene. Trimming pared 0 bases from V and 6 bases from J, leaving 13 bases between. Per the germline V gene, CDR1 is SGHRS and CDR2 is YFSETQ. This CDR3 contains 15 residues. CDR3 nucleotides: TGCGCCAGCAGCTTGGAGGTATTGACGGCCAATGAGCAGTTCTTC. Its translation: CASSLEVLTANEQFF.

This clonotype has ten or more counts. The chain recombines TRBV5-5 with TRBJ2-7; unclear D gene. The germline CDR1 and CDR2 sequences are SGHKS and YYEKEE (reference sequence). This CDR3 has 15 amino acids. V lost 5 bases to trimming and J lost 0 bases, with 15 bases between them. The chain's CDR3 is CASSLELTDSYEQYF. The CDR3 nucleotides read TGTGCCAGCAGTCTCGAGCTAACAGACTCCTACGAGCAGTACTTC. The entire variable domain, with the rest obtained from reference TRBV5-5 and TRBJ2-7, is as follows: DAGVTQSPTHLIKTRGQQVTLRCSPISGHKSVSWYQQVLGQGPQFIFQYYEKEERGRGNFPDRFSARQFPNYSSELNVNALLLGDSALYLCASSLELTDSYEQYFGPGTRLTVT.

This rearrangement joins TRBV7-9 to TRBJ2-5, with D tentatively TRBD2 (7 bases). Trimming pared 5 bases from V and 4 bases from J, leaving 14 bases between. The CDR3 consists of 14 residues. Germline V gene data show CDR1 as SEHNR and CDR2 as FQNEAQ (reference sequence). The CDR3 sequence is CASSKNRGAETQYF. In DNA, the CDR3 is TGTGCCAGCAGCAAAAATCGGGGGGCAGAGACCCAGTACTTC.

This clonotype was seen a few times. This chain connects TRBV20-1 to TRBJ1-2; 8 nucleotides match TRBD1. V lost 5 bases to trimming and J lost 4 bases; unmatched junction nucleotides: 12. This CDR3 is 15 amino acids long. Germline values: CDR1 DFQATT, CDR2 SNEGSKA (reference sequence). In nucleotides, the CDR3 is TGCAGTGCTCCAGGGACAGGAGGAACCTTCTATGGCTACACCTTC. As protein: CSAPGTGGTFYGYTF.

This clonotype turned up a few times. The V call is TRBV7-6, the J call TRBJ2-1; D may correspond to TRBD1 or TRBD2 (5 bases each). V shed 7 bases and J shed 9 bases, with 16 bases lying between them. The CDR3 consists of 13 residues. Per the germline V gene, CDR1 is SGHVS and CDR2 is FNYEAQ. CDR3 loop: CASTKVGVGEQFF. The CDR3 DNA reads TGTGCCAGCACCAAGGTGGGGGTGGGTGAGCAGTTCTTC. The whole variable domain, remainder taken from reference TRBV7-6 and TRBJ2-1, is GAGVSQSPRYKVTKRGQDVALRCDPISGHVSLYWYRQALGQGPEFLTYFNYEAQQDKSGLPNDRFSAERPEGSISTLTIQRTEQRDSAMYRCASTKVGVGEQFFGPGTRLTVL.

This sequence joins TRBV28 and TRBJ2-2; tentatively, D is TRBD1 or TRBD2 (5 bases each). V lost 3 bases to trimming and J lost 1 base, with 15 bases between them. The germline V gene has CDR1 MDHEN and CDR2 SYDVKM. This CDR3 contains 17 residues. This chain's CDR3 is CASSFPGTPMNTGELFF. The DNA for the CDR3 is TGTGCCAGCAGTTTCCCAGGGACGCCGATGAACACCGGGGAGCTGTTTTTT.

This clonotype was counted a few times. V is TRBV20-1 and J is TRBJ1-3; D is ambiguous. V was clipped by 0 bases and J by 0 bases, with 3 bases between them. The CDR3 sequence is 13 residues long. Germline V gene sequence: CDR1 DFQATT, CDR2 SNEGSKA (reference sequence). The CDR3 region has the DNA TGCAGTGCTAGAGATGGCTCTGGAAACACCATATATTTT. This gives the protein CSARDGSGNTIYF.

This sequence joins TRBV20-1 and TRBJ2-2; 7 bases agree with TRBD1. Looked up from germline, CDR1 is DFQATT and CDR2 is SNEGSKA (reference sequence). There are 13 residues in the CDR3. Trimming removed 5 bases from V and 1 base from J; junction bases left unmatched: 1. In nucleotides, the CDR3 is TGCAGTGCTCGGGACAGGAACACCGGGGAGCTGTTTTTT. Protein product: CSARDRNTGELFF.

This clonotype was seen a few times. V gene TRBV7-6 combines with J gene TRBJ2-2, with 7 bases that match TRBD1. V gave up 1 base and J gave up 5 bases; unmatched junction bases: 7. CDR1 is SGHVS, CDR2 FNYEAQ, per germline. This CDR3 has 16 residues. CDR3 in amino acids: CASSLVGDRETGELFF. The CDR3 DNA is TGTGCCAGCAGCTTAGTAGGGGACAGAGAGACCGGGGAGCTGTTTTTT.

This clonotype was found many times. The chain has TRBV5-1 and TRBJ2-3; TRBD2 aligns across 7 bases. Germline V gene sequence: CDR1 SGHRS, CDR2 YFSETQ. The trim removed 3 bases at V and 3 bases at J, leaving 4 bases unmatched. CDR3 size: 14 residues. CDR3 coding DNA: TGCGCCAGCAGCTCGGGACTAACGACAGATACGCAGTATTTT. Protein: CASSSGLTTDTQYF.

This rearrangement joins TRBV19 to TRBJ1-1; D call uncertain. This CDR3 is built from 10 residues. Germline CDR1 is LNHDA and CDR2 is SQIVND (reference sequence). V was cut by 10 bases and J by 2 bases, with 5 bases left in between. The DNA for the CDR3 is TGTGCCACCATCAACACTGAAGCTTTCTTT. As protein: CATINTEAFF.

In this sample, this clonotype turned up a few times. This sequence joins TRBV5-1 and TRBJ2-5; D is unresolved. The CDR3 extends over 13 amino acids. Trimming took off 0 bases at V and 2 bases at J, with 5 bases between the two ends. The germline V gene has CDR1 SGHRS and CDR2 YFSETQ. CDR3 sequence: CASSLEWQETQYF. CDR3 coding DNA: TGCGCCAGCAGCTTGGAGTGGCAAGAGACCCAGTACTTC. Filled out from reference TRBV5-1 and TRBJ2-5, the complete variable domain reads KAGVTQTPRYLIKTRGQQVTLSCSPISGHRSVSWYQQTPGQGLQFLFEYFSETQRNKGNFPGRFSGRQFSNSRSEMNVSTLELGDSALYLCASSLEWQETQYFGPGTRLLVL.

This clonotype was detected a few times. The V and J genes are TRBV7-2 and TRBJ1-3; 9 bases line up with TRBD1. The CDR3 length is 16 residues. Germline V gives CDR1 SGHTA, CDR2 FQGNSA. J gave up 0 bases and V 5 bases, and 5 bases lay outside the gene matches. In DNA, the CDR3 is TGTGCCAGCAGCCAACAGGGACAGGGCTCTGGAAACACCATATATTTT. This gives the protein CASSQQGQGSGNTIYF. Together with reference TRBV7-2 and TRBJ1-3, the CDR3 gives the full variable domain: GAGVSQSPSNKVTEKGKDVELRCDPISGHTALYWYRQSLGQGLEFLIYFQGNSAPDKSGLPSDRFSAERTGGSVSTLTIQRTQQEDSAVYLCASSQQGQGSGNTIYFGEGSWLTVV.

V and J are TRBV28 and TRBJ2-5, with TRBD1 matching over 7 bases. The CDR3 is 13 amino acids. Trimming removed 3 bases from V and 12 bases from J; junction bases left unmatched: 10. Germline V lookup: CDR1 MDHEN, CDR2 SYDVKM. The CDR3 sequence: CASSFRQGRDKYF. CDR3 bases: TGTGCCAGCAGTTTTCGACAGGGACGGGACAAGTACTTC.

This rearrangement joins TRBV7-9 to TRBJ2-1; 8 bases are shared with TRBD2. V trimming: 3 bases; J trimming: 6 bases; junction bases outside the gene matches: 10. Germline CDR1 and CDR2: SEHNR and FQNEAQ (reference sequence). The CDR3 is 16 residues long. This CDR3 reads CASSFRRGALGNEQFF. Written as DNA, the CDR3 is TGTGCCAGCAGCTTTAGGCGGGGGGCTCTAGGCAATGAGCAGTTCTTC.

This clonotype was counted a few times. The chain links TRBV20-1 to TRBJ2-7; D not resolved. Trimming left V 2 bases short and J 6 bases short, with 8 bases between. CDR3 length: 11 amino acids. Germline assignment: CDR1 DFQATT and CDR2 SNEGSKA (reference sequence). The CDR3 spells CSARSGFEQYV. The CDR3 bases are TGCAGTGCTAGAAGTGGGTTCGAGCAGTACGTC.

This clonotype was picked up many times. The chain combines TRBV5-1 with TRBJ2-7; D is uncertain. The CDR3 extends over 14 amino acids. Trimming cost V 5 bases and J 3 bases, with 15 bases left between them. Germline V gene sequence: CDR1 SGHRS, CDR2 YFSETQ. In DNA form, the CDR3 reads TGCGCCAGCAGTTCCAAGGAGCGAGTCTACGAGCAGTACGTC. This codes for CASSSKERVYEQYV.

Points on this clonotype: No conserved phenylalanine or tryptophan is present at the end of the CDR3, so a read error is the likely explanation. The V call is TRBV5-1, the J call TRBJ2-3, with TRBD1 identical over 12 bases. The ends lost 4 bases at V and 4 bases at J; junction bases unmatched: 4. Germline CDR1 and CDR2: SGHRS and YFSETQ. This CDR3 region has 15 residues. In DNA form, the CDR3 reads TGCGCCAGCAGCCAGGGACAGGGGGCCGCAGATACGCAGTATTTG. It translates to CASSQGQGAADTQYL.